This TCR beta chain comes out of a study of CD4 T cells in lung cancer (dated by TCRdb to the late 2010s). Background on the whole study: To find responses to candidate mutation-encoded neoepitopes, the study screened blood T cells from NSCLC patients and isolated neoantigen-specific CD4+ T-cell clones and TCRs. The patients who underwent resection had lung adenocarcinoma or squamous cell carcinoma, were aged 60 to 69 when blood was donated, and were mostly former smokers. Before blood donation, patients had received treatments including platinum chemotherapy, and some received nivolumab or pembrolizumab. TCRB deep sequencing tracked the frequency of neoantigen-specific clonotypes in tumor resections, non-adjacent lung and cultured T-cell products. Broad study findings and their caveats: Some responses derived from blood might reflect in vitro priming of naive T cells or cross-reactivity instead of memory responses to the cancer. IFNgamma-sorted cells included nonspecific IFNgamma producers of unknown purity, so expanded lines ranged from monoclonal to oligoclonal.

In the case of this clone: There is no known antigen for this receptor. No much larger clone is present one base from it, and per-base qualities are unavailable.

PBMCs were stimulated with mutant 27-mer peptides plus IL21, IL7, IL15 and IL2 for 10 to 15 days, then restimulated with peptide-pulsed autologous B cells. After restimulation with peptide-pulsed B cells, live IFNgamma-secreting T cells were sorted on a FACS Aria2 by cytokine capture. Sorted cells were expanded at limiting dilution, approximately 3 or 10 cells per well, with irradiated allogeneic PBMCs, phytohemagglutinin and IL2 for about 13 to 20 days. Peripheral blood samples or leukapheresis products were obtained from the patients. To screen the expanded lines for antigen specificity, an IFNgamma ELISA was run against autologous B cells pulsed with mutant peptides. From cysteine to phenylalanine, the CDR3 is 14 amino acids long. Of all the DNA, just the CDR3 is kept, 42 bases in frame from base 1. V is cut by 0 bases and J by 6 bases, and the space between the germline ends is 13 bases. The germline V gene gives CDR1 as SGHRS and CDR2 as YFSETQ.

The library came from the immunoSEQ multiplex PCR assay. DNA was isolated with Qiagen DNeasy or QIAamp micro DNA kits and TCRB sequenced with the Adaptive Biotechnology human TCRB sequencing kit. Sequencing of TCRB libraries was performed on an Illumina MiSeq. The authors' analysis ran thus. TCRB sequence data were analyzed using the kit provider's software, and tumor enrichment of clonotype templates was assessed with Fisher's exact test. Here the immuneACCESS table is served through TCRdb, limited to in-frame sequences with V and J called. Missing clones are a known gap in these copies; in checked studies unresolved V genes cover under half, and the rest lacks a known reason. V and J calls and clone size are those listed in that table; D and trimming were worked out from the DNA. Across this sample there are 250 to 300 clones, with around nine tenths seen only once. Clones ranked in the top ten supply approximately 84% of the sample.

The clonotype originates from a woman aged 60-70 years with non-small cell lung cancer. Some clones in this sample may be carry-over from other donors' samples. Material: a CD4+ T cell line or clone grown in culture. The V and J genes are TRBV5-1 and TRBJ2-7; a tentative D match to TRBD1 spans 6 bases. The CDR3 amino acid sequence is: CASSLGDIGLEQYF. In nucleotides, the sequence is TGCGCCAGCAGCTTGGGGGACATCGGGCTCGAGCAGTACTTC.